This TCR beta chain was retrieved from a study of control samples from healthy donors and cancer patients. This CDR3 is 14 amino acids long. Between the trimmed V and J ends, which lost 4 bases and 5 bases, there was a span of 14 bases. Germline values: CDR1 SEHNR, CDR2 FQNEAQ (reference sequence). Clones were read by immunoSEQ multiplex PCR, and TCRdb kept only the in-frame ones, dropping some. The sample consists of about 140,000 clones, around 85% of them appearing once. The source material was blood. The sequence was obtained from a woman in her thirties in good health. This chain links TRBV7-9 with TRBJ1-2, with D hard to call. The CDR3 sequence: CASSSDRILYGYTF. Written as DNA, the CDR3 is TGTGCCAGCAGCTCGGACCGAATATTATATGGCTACACCTTC.